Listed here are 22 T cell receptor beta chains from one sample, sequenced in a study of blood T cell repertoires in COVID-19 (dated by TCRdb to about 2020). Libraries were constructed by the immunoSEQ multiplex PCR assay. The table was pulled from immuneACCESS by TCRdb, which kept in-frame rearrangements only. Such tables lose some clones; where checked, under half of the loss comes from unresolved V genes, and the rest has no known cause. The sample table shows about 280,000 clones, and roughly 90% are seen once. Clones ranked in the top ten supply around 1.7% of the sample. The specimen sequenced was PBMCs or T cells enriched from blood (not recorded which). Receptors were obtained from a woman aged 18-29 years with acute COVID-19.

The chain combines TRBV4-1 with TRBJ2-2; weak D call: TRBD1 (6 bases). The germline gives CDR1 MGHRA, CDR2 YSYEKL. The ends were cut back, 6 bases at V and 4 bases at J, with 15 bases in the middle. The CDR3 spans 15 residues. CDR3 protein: CASSPNRVSTGELFF. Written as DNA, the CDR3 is TGCGCCAGCAGTCCCAACAGGGTATCCACCGGGGAGCTGTTTTTT.

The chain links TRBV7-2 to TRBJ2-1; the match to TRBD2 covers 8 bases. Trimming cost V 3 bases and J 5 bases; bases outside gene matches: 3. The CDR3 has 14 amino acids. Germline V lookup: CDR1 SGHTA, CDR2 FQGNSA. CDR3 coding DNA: TGTGCCAGCAGCTTTAGCGGGGTTAACAATGAGCAGTTCTTC. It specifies CASSFSGVNNEQFF.

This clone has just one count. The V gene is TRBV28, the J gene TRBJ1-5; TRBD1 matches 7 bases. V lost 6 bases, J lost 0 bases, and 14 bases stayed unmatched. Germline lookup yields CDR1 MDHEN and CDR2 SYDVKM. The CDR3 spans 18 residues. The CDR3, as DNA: TGTGCCAGCAGGTCCGAGCCAGGGGGAATATATAGCAATCAGCCCCAGCATTTT. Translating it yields CASRSEPGGIYSNQPQHF.

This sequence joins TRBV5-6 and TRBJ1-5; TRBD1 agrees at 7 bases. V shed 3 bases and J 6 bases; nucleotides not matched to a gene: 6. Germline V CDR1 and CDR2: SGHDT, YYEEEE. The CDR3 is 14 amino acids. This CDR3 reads CASSYRGSFQPQHF. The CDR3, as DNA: TGTGCCAGCAGCTACAGGGGAAGCTTTCAGCCCCAGCATTTT. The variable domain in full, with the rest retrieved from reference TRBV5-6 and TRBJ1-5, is DAGVTQSPTHLIKTRGQQVTLRCSPKSGHDTVSWYQQALGQGPQFIFQYYEEEERQRGNFPDRFSGHQFPNYSSELNVNALLLGDSALYLCASSYRGSFQPQHFGDGTRLSIL.

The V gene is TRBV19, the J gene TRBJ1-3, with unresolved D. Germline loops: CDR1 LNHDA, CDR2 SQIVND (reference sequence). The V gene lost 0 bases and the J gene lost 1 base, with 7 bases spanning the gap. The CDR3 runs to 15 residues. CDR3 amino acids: CASSIDSESGNTIYF. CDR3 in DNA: TGTGCCAGTAGTATAGATTCGGAGTCTGGAAACACCATATATTTT.

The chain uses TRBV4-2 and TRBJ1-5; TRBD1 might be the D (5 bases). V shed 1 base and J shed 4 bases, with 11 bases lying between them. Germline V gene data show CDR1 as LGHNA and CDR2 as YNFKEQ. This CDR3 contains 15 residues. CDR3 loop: CASSQVWGENQPQHF. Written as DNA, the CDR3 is TGTGCCAGCAGCCAAGTTTGGGGGGAAAATCAGCCCCAGCATTTT.

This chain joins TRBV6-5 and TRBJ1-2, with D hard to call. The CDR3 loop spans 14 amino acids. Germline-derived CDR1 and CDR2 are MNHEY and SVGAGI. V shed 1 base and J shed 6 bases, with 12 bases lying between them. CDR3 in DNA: TGTGCCAGCAGTTACTTTGCGAGTTCGAATGGCTACACCTTC. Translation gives CASSYFASSNGYTF.

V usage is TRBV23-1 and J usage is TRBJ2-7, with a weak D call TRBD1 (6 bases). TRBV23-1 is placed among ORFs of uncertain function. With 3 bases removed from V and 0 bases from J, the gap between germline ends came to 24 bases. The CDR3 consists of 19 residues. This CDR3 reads CASSQGHQEPVKTSYEQYF. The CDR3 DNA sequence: TGCGCCAGCAGTCAGGGACATCAGGAGCCCGTAAAAACCTCCTACGAGCAGTACTTC.

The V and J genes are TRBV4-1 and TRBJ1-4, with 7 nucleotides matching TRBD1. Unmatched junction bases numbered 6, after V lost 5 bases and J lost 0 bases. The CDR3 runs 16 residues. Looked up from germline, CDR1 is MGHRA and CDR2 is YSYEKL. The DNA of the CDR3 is TGCGCCAGCAGCAAAGGGGGGACAGCAACTAATGAAAAACTGTTTTTT. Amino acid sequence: CASSKGGTATNEKLFF.

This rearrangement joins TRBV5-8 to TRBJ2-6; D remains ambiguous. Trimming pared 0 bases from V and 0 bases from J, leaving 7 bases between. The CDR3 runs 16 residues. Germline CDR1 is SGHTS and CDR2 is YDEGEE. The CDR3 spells CASSLGTYSGANVLTF. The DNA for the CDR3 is TGTGCCAGCAGCTTGGGAACATACTCTGGGGCCAACGTCCTGACTTTC.

For the CDR3, the DNA is TGTGCCATCAGTAGGGGACTAGCGTACCACAATGAGCAGTTCTTC. It translates to CAISRGLAYHNEQFF. The genes are TRBV10-3 and TRBJ2-1; 10 bases map to TRBD2. CDR1 and CDR2 from the germline V gene are ENHRY and SYGVKD. The ends lost 5 bases at V and 5 bases at J; junction bases unmatched: 6. The CDR3 length is 15 residues.

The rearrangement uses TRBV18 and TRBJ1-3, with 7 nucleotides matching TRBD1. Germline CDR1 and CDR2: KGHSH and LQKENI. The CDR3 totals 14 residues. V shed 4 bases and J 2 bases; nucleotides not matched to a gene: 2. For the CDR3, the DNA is TGTGCCAGCTCACAAGGGGGCACTGGAAACACCATATATTTT. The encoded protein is CASSQGGTGNTIYF.

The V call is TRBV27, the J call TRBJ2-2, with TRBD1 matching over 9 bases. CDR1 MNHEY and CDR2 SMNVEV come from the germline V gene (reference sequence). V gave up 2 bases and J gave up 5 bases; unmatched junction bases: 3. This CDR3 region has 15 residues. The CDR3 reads CASSLGDRVTGELFF. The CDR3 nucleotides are TGTGCCAGCAGTTTAGGGGACAGGGTGACCGGGGAGCTGTTTTTT.

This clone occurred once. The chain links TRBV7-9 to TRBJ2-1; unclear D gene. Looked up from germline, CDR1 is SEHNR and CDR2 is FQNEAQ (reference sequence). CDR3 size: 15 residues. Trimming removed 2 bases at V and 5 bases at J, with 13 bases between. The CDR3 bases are TGTGCCAGCAGCTTATCCCCTAGAATTGACAATGAGCAGTTCTTC. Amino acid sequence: CASSLSPRIDNEQFF.

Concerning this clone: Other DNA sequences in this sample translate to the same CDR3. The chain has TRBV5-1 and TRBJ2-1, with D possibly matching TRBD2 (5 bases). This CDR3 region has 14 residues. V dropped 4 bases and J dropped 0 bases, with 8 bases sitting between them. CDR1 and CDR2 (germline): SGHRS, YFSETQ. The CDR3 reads CASSPGNSYNEQFF. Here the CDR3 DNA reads TGCGCCAGCAGCCCGGGAAACTCCTACAATGAGCAGTTCTTC.

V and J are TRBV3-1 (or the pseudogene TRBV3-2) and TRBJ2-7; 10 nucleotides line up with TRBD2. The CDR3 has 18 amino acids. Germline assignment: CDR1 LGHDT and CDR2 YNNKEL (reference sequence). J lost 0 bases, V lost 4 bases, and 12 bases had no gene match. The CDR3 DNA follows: TGTGCCAGCAGCCGGACTAGCGGTCCCCTGGGGAGCTCCTACGAGCAGTACTTC. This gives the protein CASSRTSGPLGSSYEQYF.

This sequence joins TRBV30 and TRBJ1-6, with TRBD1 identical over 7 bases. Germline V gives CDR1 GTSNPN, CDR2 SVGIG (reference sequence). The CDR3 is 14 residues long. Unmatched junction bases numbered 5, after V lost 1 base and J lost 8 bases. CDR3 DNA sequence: TGTGCCTGGAGTGGAGGACAGGCGCATTCACCCCTCCACTTT. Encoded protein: CAWSGGQAHSPLHF.

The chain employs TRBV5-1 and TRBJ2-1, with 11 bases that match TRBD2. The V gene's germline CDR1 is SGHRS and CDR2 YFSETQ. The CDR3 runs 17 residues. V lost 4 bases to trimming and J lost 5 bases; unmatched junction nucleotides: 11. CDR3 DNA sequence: TGCGCCAGCAGCCCGAGACTGACTAGCGGGATTCACAATGAGCAGTTCTTC. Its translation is CASSPRLTSGIHNEQFF.

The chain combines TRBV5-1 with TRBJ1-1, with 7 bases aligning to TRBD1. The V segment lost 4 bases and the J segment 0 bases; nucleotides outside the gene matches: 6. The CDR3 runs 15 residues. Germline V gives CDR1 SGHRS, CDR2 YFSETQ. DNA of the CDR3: TGCGCCAGCAGCCGCCAGACAGGGATGAACACTGAAGCTTTCTTT. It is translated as CASSRQTGMNTEAFF.

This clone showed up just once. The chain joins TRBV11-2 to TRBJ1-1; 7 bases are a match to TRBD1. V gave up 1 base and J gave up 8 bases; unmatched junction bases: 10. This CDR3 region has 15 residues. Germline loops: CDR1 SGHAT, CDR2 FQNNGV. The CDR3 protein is CASSLVEGAPQEAFF. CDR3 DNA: TGTGCCAGCAGCTTAGTGGAGGGGGCCCCACAAGAAGCTTTCTTT.

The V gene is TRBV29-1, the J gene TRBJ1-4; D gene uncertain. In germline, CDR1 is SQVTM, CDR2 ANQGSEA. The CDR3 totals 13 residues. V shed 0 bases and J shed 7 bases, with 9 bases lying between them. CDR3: CSVEDTGGEKLFF. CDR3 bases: TGCAGCGTTGAAGACACGGGAGGTGAAAAACTGTTTTTT.

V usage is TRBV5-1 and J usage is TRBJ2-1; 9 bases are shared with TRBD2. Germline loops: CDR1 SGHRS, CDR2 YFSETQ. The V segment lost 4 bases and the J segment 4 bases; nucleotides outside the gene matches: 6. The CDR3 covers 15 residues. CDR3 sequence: CASSLSGSRYNEQFF. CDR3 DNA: TGCGCCAGCAGCCTTAGCGGGAGCCGTTACAATGAGCAGTTCTTC. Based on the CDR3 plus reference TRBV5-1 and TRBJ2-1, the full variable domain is KAGVTQTPRYLIKTRGQQVTLSCSPISGHRSVSWYQQTPGQGLQFLFEYFSETQRNKGNFPGRFSGRQFSNSRSEMNVSTLELGDSALYLCASSLSGSRYNEQFFGPGTRLTVL.